A single sample gave rise to the 8 T cell receptor beta chains below, sequenced in a study of a mutant IDH1 vaccine in newly diagnosed glioma. Sequencing was performed with immunoSEQ multiplex PCR; in TCRdb, only in-frame clones are kept and a portion is missing. Here the sample spans tens of thousands of clones, around 86% being singletons. These receptors lack a known antigen. Time point denoted: week 35, safety follow-up. Doses of 300 ug of mutant IDH1 20-mer peptide were given with topical imiquimod. Source: PBMCs, taken from a glioma patient whose treatment included an IDH1 peptide vaccine. All receptors come from a woman in her 40s with glioma. Some clones in this sample may be carry-over from other donors' samples.

The J gene is TRBJ1-1, the V gene TRBV5-1; a possible D gene is TRBD1 (5 bases). V gave up 0 bases and J gave up 3 bases, with 18 bases separating them. The CDR3 spans 17 residues. The germline V gene encodes CDR1 SGHRS and CDR2 YFSETQ. This CDR3 reads CASSLDPEGLRYTEAFF. CDR3 nucleotide sequence: TGCGCCAGCAGCTTGGACCCCGAGGGGCTGCGGTACACTGAAGCTTTCTTT.

This chain joins TRBV6-5 and TRBJ2-1; D not certain. The CDR3 sequence is 12 residues long. The ends were cut back, 8 bases at V and 6 bases at J, with 11 bases in the middle. The germline V gene has CDR1 MNHEY and CDR2 SVGAGI. CDR3 DNA: TGTGCCAGCTCCGATTTTGTCAATGAGCAGTTCTTC. Its protein is CASSDFVNEQFF.

This chain joins TRBV4-3 and TRBJ1-2; possible D gene TRBD1, 5 bases. Germline CDR1 reads LGHNA; CDR2 reads YSLEER. The CDR3 runs to 15 residues. Trimming removed 0 bases at V and 4 bases at J, with 12 bases between. CDR3 sequence: CASSQDGAGFYGYTF. DNA of the CDR3: TGCGCCAGCAGCCAAGATGGGGCAGGGTTCTATGGCTACACCTTC.

The chain links TRBV18 to TRBJ1-1; D not resolved. The germline V gene encodes CDR1 KGHSH and CDR2 LQKENI. V was cut by 3 bases and J by 1 base, with 6 bases left in between. This CDR3 comprises 13 residues. CDR3 region: CASSPSGNTEAFF. CDR3 nucleotides: TGTGCCAGCTCACCTTCAGGGAACACTGAAGCTTTCTTT.

The chain recombines TRBV13 with TRBJ2-7, with 8 positions matching TRBD1. CDR1 PRHDT and CDR2 FYEKMQ come from the germline V gene (reference sequence). There are 14 residues in the CDR3. V dropped 3 bases and J dropped 3; count of bases not matched to a gene: 4. CDR3: CASSFGTGLYEQYF. DNA for the CDR3: TGTGCCAGCAGCTTCGGGACAGGACTCTACGAGCAGTACTTC.

The chain combines TRBV7-3 with TRBJ2-3; 8 nucleotides line up with TRBD2. V lost 2 bases to trimming and J lost 4 bases; unmatched junction nucleotides: 8. The CDR3 sequence is 16 residues long. CDR1 SGHTA and CDR2 FQGTGA come from the germline V gene. The CDR3 sequence is CASSLSSGSSADTQYF. The CDR3 bases are TGTGCCAGCAGCTTATCGAGCGGGAGTAGTGCAGATACGCAGTATTTT.

This chain uses TRBV12-5 with TRBJ1-1, with D unclear. V dropped 5 bases and J dropped 7 bases, with 11 bases sitting between them. The CDR3 is 12 residues long. CDR1 LGHNT and CDR2 FRNRAP come from the germline V gene. The DNA for the CDR3 is TGTGCTAGTGGTATAAGTCCCATTGAAGCTTTCTTT. Protein: CASGISPIEAFF. Complete variable domain (other parts from reference TRBV12-5 and TRBJ1-1): DARVTQTPRHKVTEMGQEVTMRCQPILGHNTVFWYRQTMMQGLELLAYFRNRAPLDDSGMPKDRFSAEMPDATLATLKIQPSEPRDSAVYFCASGISPIEAFFGQGTRLTVV.

This sequence joins TRBV4-3 and TRBJ2-2; D perhaps matches TRBD1 (6 bases). The V gene lost 4 bases and the J gene lost 3 bases, with 21 bases spanning the gap. Per germline, CDR1 LGHNA and CDR2 YSLEER. This CDR3 comprises 18 residues. CDR3 residues: CASSPDRFEQRYTGELFF. In DNA form, the CDR3 reads TGCGCCAGCAGCCCTGACAGGTTTGAACAACGGTACACCGGGGAGCTGTTTTTT.